These 30 T cell receptor beta chains were sequenced from one sample in a study of T cells in localized non-small cell lung cancer. The table came from immunoSEQ multiplex PCR; TCRdb's copy has only in-frame clones and leaves some out. This sample yields around 130,000 clones, of which about 89% are seen a single time; around 1.7% belongs to the top ten. Specimen: peripheral blood, collected before any cancer treatment. The receptors here all came from a female donor over 55 with stage I lung adenocarcinoma.

This chain uses TRBV5-6 with TRBJ1-1; D is uncertain. Trimming stripped 6 bases from V and 0 bases from J, with 15 bases between. The CDR3 length is 15 residues. Germline lookup yields CDR1 SGHDT and CDR2 YYEEEE. CDR3 nucleotides: TGTGCCAGCAACGATGGGCGGACGCTGAACACTGAAGCTTTCTTT. It yields the protein CASNDGRTLNTEAFF.

This clone was seen once. The chain couples TRBV19 to TRBJ1-4, with D perhaps matching TRBD1 (6 bases). This CDR3 is 13 amino acids long. Germline values: CDR1 LNHDA, CDR2 SQIVND (reference sequence). The V end lost 6 bases, the J end lost 14 bases, and 19 bases lay between the germline ends. CDR3 in DNA: TGTGCCAGTAGCTCTGCAGACAGGAAGAAGCTGTTTTTT. Encoded protein: CASSSADRKKLFF.

The chain joins TRBV30 to TRBJ1-1; D remains ambiguous. V was cut by 4 bases and J by 4 bases, with 13 bases left in between. There are 13 residues in the CDR3. Germline V gives CDR1 GTSNPN, CDR2 SVGIG (reference sequence). For the CDR3, the DNA is TGTGCCTGGACTCGTTCCAAGGGCACTGAAGCTTTCTTT. Translating gives CAWTRSKGTEAFF. The complete variable domain, with remaining parts taken from reference TRBV30 and TRBJ1-1, reads SQTIHQWPATLVQPVGSPLSLECTVEGTSNPNLYWYRQAAGRGLQLLFYSVGIGQISSEVPQNLSASRPQDRQFILSSKKLLLSDSGFYLCAWTRSKGTEAFFGQGTRLTVV.

This chain links TRBV7-9 with TRBJ2-2; D possibly corresponds to TRBD1 (6 bases). The V gene's germline CDR1 is SEHNR and CDR2 FQNEAQ (reference sequence). This CDR3 has 15 amino acids. Trimming shortened V by 5 bases and J by 0 bases, and 10 bases separated the two germline ends. The CDR3 region is CASSQQGTNTGELFF. CDR3 nucleotides: TGTGCCAGCAGCCAGCAGGGGACGAACACCGGGGAGCTGTTTTTT.

The J gene is TRBJ1-2, the V gene TRBV6-5; TRBD1 aligns across 10 bases. The CDR3 loop spans 11 amino acids. CDR1 and CDR2 from the germline V gene are MNHEY and SVGAGI. V lost 10 bases and J lost 8; bases outside the gene matches: 4. CDR3 sequence: CAIQTGGGYTF. In nucleotides, the CDR3 is TGTGCCATCCAGACAGGGGGCGGCTACACCTTC.

This clone was recorded once. The chain couples TRBV6-5 to TRBJ2-3; D remains ambiguous. The CDR3 totals 11 residues. From germline, CDR1 is MNHEY and CDR2 SVGAGI. V gave up 2 bases and J gave up 5 bases, with 2 bases separating them. The CDR3, as DNA: TGTGCCAGCAGTTACAAAGATACGCAGTATTTT. Its protein product is CASSYKDTQYF.

The rearrangement uses TRBV5-1 and TRBJ2-2; TRBD2 aligns across 10 bases. The CDR3 runs to 14 residues. V lost 5 bases to trimming and J lost 6 bases; unmatched junction nucleotides: 4. CDR1 is SGHRS, CDR2 YFSETQ, per germline. This CDR3 reads CASRASGRAGELFF. CDR3 sequence (DNA): TGCGCCAGCAGAGCTAGCGGGAGAGCCGGGGAGCTGTTTTTT.

The chain employs TRBV5-6 and TRBJ2-2; possibly TRBD1 for D (6 bases). CDR1 and CDR2 (germline): SGHDT, YYEEEE. Trimming removed 6 bases from V and 7 bases from J, with 16 bases in between. CDR3 length: 14 residues. The CDR3 DNA reads as TGTGCCAGCAACGCACAGGGTACGGGCGGGGAGCTGTTTTTT. This gives the protein CASNAQGTGGELFF.

As DNA, the CDR3 is TGTGCCTGGAGTCTGGCTATTGAGCAGTTCTTC. Its protein product is CAWSLAIEQFF. This chain joins TRBV30 and TRBJ2-1; D call uncertain. Trimming shortened V by 2 bases and J by 9 bases, and 8 bases separated the two germline ends. Germline V CDR1 and CDR2: GTSNPN, SVGIG (reference sequence). CDR3 length: 11 residues.

The chain couples TRBV30 to TRBJ1-5; D is undetermined. Germline values: CDR1 GTSNPN, CDR2 SVGIG (reference sequence). V dropped 0 bases and J dropped 1 base, with 10 bases sitting between them. There are 15 residues in the CDR3. The CDR3 DNA reads as TGTGCCTGGAGTGTACGGGTAGGGAGCAATCAGCCCCAGCATTTT. The encoded protein is CAWSVRVGSNQPQHF.

The chain combines TRBV19 with TRBJ2-2; 11 nucleotides line up with TRBD1. The CDR3 totals 15 residues. J was trimmed by 3 bases and V by 5 bases; bases with no gene match: 2. CDR1 LNHDA and CDR2 SQIVND come from the germline V gene (reference sequence). CDR3 sequence (DNA): TGTGCCAGTAGTCAGGGACAGGGGGACACCGGGGAGCTGTTTTTT. Amino acids: CASSQGQGDTGELFF.

The chain has TRBV19 and TRBJ2-7, with 8 nucleotides matching TRBD2. V dropped 6 bases and J dropped 7; count of bases not matched to a gene: 8. The germline V gene encodes CDR1 LNHDA and CDR2 SQIVND (reference sequence). CDR3 length equals 13 residues. CDR3 in amino acids: CASRLADRGEQYF. The CDR3 DNA reads as TGTGCCAGTAGACTAGCGGACCGAGGTGAGCAGTACTTC.

V gene TRBV6-7 combines with J gene TRBJ2-7; TRBD2 is a possible D gene (5 bases). TRBV6-7 falls under the ORF class, with uncertain function. The length of the CDR3 is 16 residues. Trimming took 0 bases from V and 0 from J, leaving 12 bases between them. The CDR3, as DNA: TGTGCCAGCAGTTACTCGAACGGGAACAGCTCCTACGAGCAGTACTTC. Amino acids: CASSYSNGNSSYEQYF.

The chain joins TRBV10-2 to TRBJ1-1; D ambiguous. Per germline, CDR1 WSHSY and CDR2 SAAADI. The CDR3 runs 13 residues. With 0 bases removed from V and 7 bases from J, the gap between germline ends came to 9 bases. The chain's CDR3 is CASSESPGVEAFF. In DNA form, the CDR3 reads TGCGCCAGCAGTGAGTCGCCCGGGGTTGAAGCTTTCTTT.

The rearrangement links TRBV19 to TRBJ1-5; no definite D call. The ends were cut back, 6 bases at V and 0 bases at J, with 18 bases in the middle. The CDR3 has 17 amino acids. CDR1 and CDR2 from the germline V gene are LNHDA and SQIVND (reference sequence). In nucleotides, the CDR3 is TGTGCCAGTAGATGGATGGTGTCAGGCAATAGCAATCAGCCCCAGCATTTT. Its translation: CASRWMVSGNSNQPQHF.

This chain links TRBV7-8 with TRBJ2-1, with D unresolved. CDR1 is SGHVS and CDR2 is FQNEAQ in the germline V gene. This CDR3 has 15 residues. Trimming removed 8 bases from V and 0 bases from J, with 14 bases in between. Here the CDR3 reads CASQTGASSYNEQFF. CDR3 nucleotides: TGTGCCAGCCAGACGGGCGCGAGCTCCTACAATGAGCAGTTCTTC.

The chain joins TRBV5-1 to TRBJ2-1, with 9 bases matching TRBD2. The CDR3 is 15 amino acids. The germline CDR1 and CDR2 sequences are SGHRS and YFSETQ. The V segment lost 0 bases and the J segment 8 bases; nucleotides outside the gene matches: 6. CDR3 protein: CASSLEASGIDEQFF. The CDR3 coding sequence is TGCGCCAGCAGCTTGGAAGCTAGCGGGATCGATGAGCAGTTCTTC. The variable domain in full, with the rest retrieved from reference TRBV5-1 and TRBJ2-1, is KAGVTQTPRYLIKTRGQQVTLSCSPISGHRSVSWYQQTPGQGLQFLFEYFSETQRNKGNFPGRFSGRQFSNSRSEMNVSTLELGDSALYLCASSLEASGIDEQFFGPGTRLTVL.

The J gene is TRBJ1-5, the V gene TRBV27; 11 bases map to TRBD1. Losses at the gene ends were 6 bases for V and 1 base for J; bases not matched to a gene: 2. CDR1 is MNHEY and CDR2 is SMNVEV in the germline V gene (reference sequence). The CDR3 sequence is 15 residues long. DNA of the CDR3: TGTGCCAGCAGCGGACAGGGGGCGAGCAATCAGCCCCAGCATTTT. It specifies CASSGQGASNQPQHF.

This clone was seen just once. The gene calls are TRBV16 and TRBJ2-1; the D is unclear. The CDR3 has 16 residues. CDR1 is KGHSY, CDR2 FQNENV, per germline. V was clipped by 4 bases and J by 0 bases, with 13 bases between them. DNA of the CDR3: TGTGCCAGCAGCCTCTCCCCTGCCAGCTCCTACAATGAGCAGTTCTTC. The encoded protein is CASSLSPASSYNEQFF.

V and J are TRBV11-3 and TRBJ2-5; 7 positions agree with TRBD1. CDR3 length: 12 amino acids. Trimming removed 6 bases from V and 7 bases from J; junction bases left unmatched: 5. Germline V lookup: CDR1 SGHNT, CDR2 YENEEA. CDR3: CASSRGQGTQYF. CDR3 in DNA: TGTGCCAGCAGTAGGGGGCAGGGGACCCAGTACTTC.

V usage is TRBV28 and J usage is TRBJ2-3; the match to TRBD2 covers 11 bases. Germline assignment: CDR1 MDHEN and CDR2 SYDVKM. V lost 10 bases, J lost 5 bases, and 5 bases stayed unmatched. The CDR3 covers 13 residues. CDR3 protein: CAIASGRLDTQYF. As DNA, the CDR3 is TGTGCCATCGCTAGCGGGAGGTTAGATACGCAGTATTTT.

The chain carries TRBV10-3 and TRBJ1-5; TRBD1 agrees at 9 bases. This CDR3 comprises 17 residues. The J segment lost 0 bases and the V segment lost 0 bases, leaving 3 bases of the junction unmatched. Germline lookup yields CDR1 ENHRY and CDR2 SYGVKD. The CDR3 spells CAISESGTGYSNQPQHF. The CDR3 region has the DNA TGTGCCATCAGTGAGTCTGGGACAGGGTATAGCAATCAGCCCCAGCATTTT.

CDR3: CASSYVGYGGELFF. CDR3 coding DNA: TGTGCCAGCAGTTACGTGGGTTACGGCGGGGAGCTGTTTTTT. This rearrangement joins TRBV6-5 to TRBJ2-2; D gene uncertain. CDR1 is MNHEY, CDR2 SVGAGI, per germline. This CDR3 has 14 residues. Trimming took 2 bases from V and 7 from J, leaving 11 bases between them.

This clone came up once. The V gene is TRBV5-1, the J gene TRBJ2-3, with 9 positions matching TRBD2. The CDR3 consists of 15 residues. V was pared by 0 bases and J by 3 bases, with 2 bases of the junction left unmatched. CDR1 is SGHRS, CDR2 YFSETQ, per germline. For the CDR3, the DNA is TGCGCCAGCAGCTTGGATAGCGGGAGAACAGATACGCAGTATTTT. Protein product: CASSLDSGRTDTQYF.

The rearrangement links TRBV28 to TRBJ1-4; possibly TRBD1 for D (5 bases). The CDR3 extends over 14 amino acids. Germline loops: CDR1 MDHEN, CDR2 SYDVKM. Trimming removed 7 bases at V and 5 bases at J, with 14 bases between. The CDR3 DNA is TGTGCCAGCACCGCGCCGGGGACGAATGAAAAACTGTTTTTT. Encoded protein: CASTAPGTNEKLFF.

The genes are TRBV5-4 and TRBJ2-1; no clear D gene. V lost 0 bases and J lost 4, with 2 bases in between. In germline, CDR1 is SGHNT, CDR2 YYREEE (reference sequence). This CDR3 has 12 amino acids. CDR3 DNA sequence: TGTGCCAGCAGCTTGGTTTACAATGAGCAGTTCTTC. It codes for CASSLVYNEQFF.

This rearrangement joins TRBV30 to TRBJ1-4; tentative D call: TRBD1 (6 bases). CDR3 length: 14 residues. CDR1 GTSNPN and CDR2 SVGIG come from the germline V gene (reference sequence). V lost 2 bases to trimming and J lost 7 bases, with 14 bases between them. CDR3 region: CAWSNDQGSEKLFF. DNA of the CDR3: TGTGCCTGGAGTAACGACCAGGGGAGTGAAAAACTGTTTTTT.

In DNA, the CDR3 is TGTGCCAGCAGCTTAGCAGGGGGGGAAGAGACCCAGTACTTC. This sequence encodes CASSLAGGEETQYF. This chain connects TRBV7-8 to TRBJ2-5, with a weak D call TRBD2 (7 bases). CDR3 length: 14 amino acids. CDR1 and CDR2 (germline): SGHVS, FQNEAQ. Between the trimmed V and J ends, which lost 0 bases and 3 bases, there was a span of 8 bases. Together with reference TRBV7-8 and TRBJ2-5, the CDR3 gives the full variable domain: GAGVSQSPRYKVAKRGQDVALRCDPISGHVSLFWYQQALGQGPEFLTYFQNEAQLDKSGLPSDRFFAERPEGSVSTLKIQRTQQEDSAVYLCASSLAGGEETQYFGPGTRLLVL.

This chain uses TRBV18 with TRBJ2-5, with a weak D call TRBD1 (6 bases). Trimming pared 0 bases from V and 5 bases from J, leaving 10 bases between. Germline CDR1 reads KGHSH; CDR2 reads LQKENI. There are 14 residues in the CDR3. In DNA, the CDR3 is TGTGCCAGCTCACCACCACAGGGTCTTGAGACCCAGTACTTC. Its translation: CASSPPQGLETQYF.

Turning to this clone: Other DNA sequences in the sample encode the same CDR3. The chain couples TRBV19 to TRBJ2-5; weak D call: TRBD1 (6 bases). The CDR3 is 13 amino acids. From germline, CDR1 is LNHDA and CDR2 SQIVND (reference sequence). V lost 5 bases and J 0 bases, leaving 7 bases between the germline ends. The chain's CDR3 is CASSGQNQETQYF. CDR3 sequence (DNA): TGTGCCAGTAGTGGACAGAACCAAGAGACCCAGTACTTC.